This passage covers 5 T cell receptor beta chains from one sample sequenced in a study of blood T cells in healthy people across ages. For the second PCR, which ran for about 6 to 11 cycles, a sample-barcoded 5' primer and a J-beta primer mix were used. MiXCR, run by TCRdb on the 5' RACE reads, gives a single entry per CDR3 protein. The repertoire holds some 800,000 distinct CDR3 sequences, with 20% to 25% as singletons. This sample also belongs to another study, concerning T cells of mothers and their children.

Specimen: blood. Receptors were obtained from a boy between 10 and 17 years old in good health.

CDR3: CASSLTGVAKNIQYF. CDR3 bases: TGTGCCAGCAGTTTAACAGGGGTGGCCAAAAACATTCAGTACTTC. This chain links TRBV6-6 with TRBJ2-4; TRBD1 agrees at 7 bases. The germline V gene encodes CDR1 MNHNY and CDR2 SVGAGI (reference sequence). The V and J ends lost 4 bases and 1 base, in that order; junction bases with no gene match: 4. The CDR3 has 15 amino acids.

The chain employs TRBV7-4 and TRBJ1-2; weak D call: TRBD1 (5 bases). Germline-derived CDR1 and CDR2 are SGHVT and SQSDAQ. This CDR3 has 14 residues. Trimming shortened V by 5 bases and J by 6 bases, and 16 bases separated the two germline ends. The CDR3 DNA sequence: TGTGCCAGCAGCCTAGAGGGGCAGGAACATGGCTACACCTTC. It translates to CASSLEGQEHGYTF.

The table lists this clonotype with a few counts. V is TRBV4-3 and J is TRBJ2-6; D unresolved. CDR3 length: 21 residues. Trimming shortened V by 0 bases and J by 2 bases, and 23 bases separated the two germline ends. The V gene's germline CDR1 is LGHNA and CDR2 YSLEER. CDR3 in amino acids: CASSQDFGVADVKAGANVLTF. The CDR3 nucleotides are TGCGCCAGCAGCCAAGATTTTGGCGTGGCAGATGTTAAGGCTGGGGCCAACGTCCTGACTTTC.

The V call is TRBV28, the J call TRBJ1-5; D remains ambiguous. From germline, CDR1 is MDHEN and CDR2 SYDVKM. This CDR3 is 14 amino acids long. V lost 3 bases and J 4 bases, leaving 10 bases between the germline ends. The CDR3 DNA reads TGTGCCAGCAGTTTTTCGGTTCCTAATCAGCCCCAGCATTTT. Amino acid sequence: CASSFSVPNQPQHF.

CDR3 sequence: CASLPAYGQNEKLFF. CDR3 sequence (DNA): TGTGCCAGCCTCCCGGCGTACGGACAAAATGAAAAACTGTTTTTT. The gene calls are TRBV7-9 and TRBJ1-4, with a weak D call TRBD1 (5 bases). Looked up from germline, CDR1 is SEHNR and CDR2 is FQNEAQ (reference sequence). The ends were cut back, 8 bases at V and 5 bases at J, with 18 bases in the middle. This CDR3 has 15 residues.